The clone carrying this T cell receptor beta chain was seen a single time. Its antigen is unknown. Profiling relied on immunoSEQ multiplex PCR, and the TCRdb table lists in-frame clones only, not all of them. The profile covers some 2 million clones, with roughly 94% appearing a single time and more than 0.95% taken by the ten largest. Positive CCR7 selection of CD45RO-negative cells yielded the naive CD8 cells, and terminally differentiated effector memory CD45RA+ cells were excluded. The sample belongs to a study of shared clonotypes between healthy human individuals. Findings of the study overall: Sequencing depth was expected to influence donor clonotype sharing. Around 4.7% of naive CD4 clonotypes were shared across four donors.

The CDR3 has 17 amino acids. The germline V gene encodes CDR1 SGDLS and CDR2 YYNGEE. Losses at the gene ends were 4 bases for V and 0 bases for J; bases not matched to a gene: 9. What was sequenced was naive CD8+ T cells sorted from blood. The sequence derives from a man aged 18 to 29 in good health. The chain recombines TRBV9 with TRBJ2-2, with 7 bases identical to TRBD1. CDR3 DNA: TGTGCCAGCAGCCTCAACAGGGGAGAATCGAACACCGGGGAGCTGTTTTTT. As protein: CASSLNRGESNTGELFF.